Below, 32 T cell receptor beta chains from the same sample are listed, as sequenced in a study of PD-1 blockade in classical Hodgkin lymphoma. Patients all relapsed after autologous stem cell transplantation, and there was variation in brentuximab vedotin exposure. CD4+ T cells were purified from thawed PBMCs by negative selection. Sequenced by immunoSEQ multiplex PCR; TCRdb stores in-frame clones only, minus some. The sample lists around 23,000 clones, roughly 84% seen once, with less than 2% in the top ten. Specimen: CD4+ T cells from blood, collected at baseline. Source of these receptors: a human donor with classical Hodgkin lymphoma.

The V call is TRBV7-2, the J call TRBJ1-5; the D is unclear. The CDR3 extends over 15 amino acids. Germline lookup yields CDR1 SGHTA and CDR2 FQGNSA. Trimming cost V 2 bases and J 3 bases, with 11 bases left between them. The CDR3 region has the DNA TGTGCCAGCAGCTTACAGACCGGCTACAATCAGCCCCAGCATTTT. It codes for CASSLQTGYNQPQHF.

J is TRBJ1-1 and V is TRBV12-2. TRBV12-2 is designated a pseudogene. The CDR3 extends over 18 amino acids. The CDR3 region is CASRPQTEAGLWWAEAFF. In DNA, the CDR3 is TGTGCAAGTCGCCCACAAACAGAAGCGGGACTTTGGTGGGCTGAAGCTTTCTTT.

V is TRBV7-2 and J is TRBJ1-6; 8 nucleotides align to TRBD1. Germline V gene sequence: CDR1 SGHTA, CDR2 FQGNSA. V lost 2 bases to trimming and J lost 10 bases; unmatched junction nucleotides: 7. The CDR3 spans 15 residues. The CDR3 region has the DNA TGTGCCAGCAGCTTACAGGGGGCGGCTTCCTCACCCCTCCACTTT. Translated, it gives CASSLQGAASSPLHF.

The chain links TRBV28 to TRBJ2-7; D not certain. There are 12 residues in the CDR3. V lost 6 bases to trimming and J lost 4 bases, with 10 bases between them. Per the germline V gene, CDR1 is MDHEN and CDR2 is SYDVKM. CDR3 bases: TGTGCCAGCAGCCTGGCGGCTTACGAGCAGTACTTC. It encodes CASSLAAYEQYF.

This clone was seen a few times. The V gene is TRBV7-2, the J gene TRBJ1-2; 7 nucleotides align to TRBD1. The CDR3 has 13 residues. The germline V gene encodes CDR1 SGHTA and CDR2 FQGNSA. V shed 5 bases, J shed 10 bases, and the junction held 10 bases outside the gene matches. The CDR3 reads CASSQAGGWNYTF. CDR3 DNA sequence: TGTGCCAGCAGCCAAGCAGGGGGGTGGAACTACACCTTC.

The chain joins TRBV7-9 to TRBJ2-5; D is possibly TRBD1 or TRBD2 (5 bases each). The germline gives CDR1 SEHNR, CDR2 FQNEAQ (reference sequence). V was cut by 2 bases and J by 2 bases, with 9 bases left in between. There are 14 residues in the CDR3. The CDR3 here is CASSLTGTQETQYF. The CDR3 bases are TGTGCCAGCAGCTTAACCGGGACGCAAGAGACCCAGTACTTC.

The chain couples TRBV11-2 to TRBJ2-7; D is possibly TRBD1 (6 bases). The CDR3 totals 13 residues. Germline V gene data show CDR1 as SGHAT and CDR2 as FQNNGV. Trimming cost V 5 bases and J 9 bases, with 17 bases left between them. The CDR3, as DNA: TGTGCCAGCAGCCCCCGGACAGCCCTGGGGCAGTACTTC. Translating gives CASSPRTALGQYF.

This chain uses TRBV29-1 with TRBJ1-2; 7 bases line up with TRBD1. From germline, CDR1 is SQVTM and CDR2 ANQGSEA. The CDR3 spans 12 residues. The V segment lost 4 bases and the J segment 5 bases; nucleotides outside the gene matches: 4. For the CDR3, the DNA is TGCAGCGTTGCGGGACAGCAGTATGGCTACACCTTC. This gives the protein CSVAGQQYGYTF.

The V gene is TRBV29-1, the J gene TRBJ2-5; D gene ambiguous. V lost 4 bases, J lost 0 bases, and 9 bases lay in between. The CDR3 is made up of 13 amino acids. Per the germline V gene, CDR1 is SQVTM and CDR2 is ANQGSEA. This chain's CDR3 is CSVGPVYQETQYF. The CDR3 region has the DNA TGCAGCGTTGGGCCCGTGTACCAAGAGACCCAGTACTTC.

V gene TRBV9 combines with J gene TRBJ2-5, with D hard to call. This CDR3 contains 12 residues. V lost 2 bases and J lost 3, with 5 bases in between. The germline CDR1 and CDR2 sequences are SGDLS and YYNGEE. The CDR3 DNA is TGTGCCAGCAGCGTCACAGAAGAGACCCAGTACTTC. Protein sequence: CASSVTEETQYF.

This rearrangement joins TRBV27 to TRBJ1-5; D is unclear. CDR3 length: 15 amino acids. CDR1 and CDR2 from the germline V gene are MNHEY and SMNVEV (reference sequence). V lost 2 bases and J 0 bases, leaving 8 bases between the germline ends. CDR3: CASSLNPYSNQPQHF. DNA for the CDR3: TGTGCCAGCAGTTTAAATCCCTATAGCAATCAGCCCCAGCATTTT.

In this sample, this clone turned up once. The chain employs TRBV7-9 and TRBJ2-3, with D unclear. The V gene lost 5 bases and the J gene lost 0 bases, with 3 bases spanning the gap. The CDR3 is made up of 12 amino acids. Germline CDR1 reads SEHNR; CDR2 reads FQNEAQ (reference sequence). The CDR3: CASSASTDTQYF. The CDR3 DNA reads TGTGCCAGCAGCGCTAGCACAGATACGCAGTATTTT.

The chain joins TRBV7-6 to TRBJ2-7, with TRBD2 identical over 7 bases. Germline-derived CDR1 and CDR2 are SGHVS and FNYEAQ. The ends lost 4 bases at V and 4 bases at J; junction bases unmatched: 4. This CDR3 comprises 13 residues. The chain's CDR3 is CASSSVGGYEQYF. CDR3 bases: TGTGCCAGCAGCTCGGTCGGGGGGTACGAGCAGTACTTC.

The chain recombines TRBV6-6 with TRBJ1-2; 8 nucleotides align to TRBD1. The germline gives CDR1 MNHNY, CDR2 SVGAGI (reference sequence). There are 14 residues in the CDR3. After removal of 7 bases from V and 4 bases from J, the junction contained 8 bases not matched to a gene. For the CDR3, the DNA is TGTGCCAGCACCCCCCAGGGGGCACTCTATGGCTACACCTTC. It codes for CASTPQGALYGYTF.

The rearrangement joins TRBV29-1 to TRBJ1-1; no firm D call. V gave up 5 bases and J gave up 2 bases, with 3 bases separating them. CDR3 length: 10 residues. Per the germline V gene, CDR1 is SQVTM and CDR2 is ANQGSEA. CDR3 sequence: CSVFNTEAFF. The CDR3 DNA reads TGCAGCGTTTTTAACACTGAAGCTTTCTTT. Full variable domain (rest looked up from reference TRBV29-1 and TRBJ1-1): SAVISQKPSRDICQRGTSLTIQCQVDSQVTMMFWYRQQPGQSLTLIATANQGSEATYESGFVIDKFPISRPNLTFSTLTVSNMSPEDSSIYLCSVFNTEAFFGQGTRLTVV.

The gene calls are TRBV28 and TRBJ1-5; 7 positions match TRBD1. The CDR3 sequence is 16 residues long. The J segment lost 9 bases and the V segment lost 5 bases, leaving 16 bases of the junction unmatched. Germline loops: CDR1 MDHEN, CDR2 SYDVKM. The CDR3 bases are TGTGCCAGCAGTCGGCTTTGGACAGGAATTTCGGGGCCCCAGCATTTT. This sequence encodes CASSRLWTGISGPQHF. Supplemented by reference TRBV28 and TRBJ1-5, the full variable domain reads DVKVTQSSRYLVKRTGEKVFLECVQDMDHENMFWYRQDPGLGLRLIYFSYDVKMKEKGDIPEGYSVSREKKERFSLILESASTNQTSMYLCASSRLWTGISGPQHFGDGTRLSIL.

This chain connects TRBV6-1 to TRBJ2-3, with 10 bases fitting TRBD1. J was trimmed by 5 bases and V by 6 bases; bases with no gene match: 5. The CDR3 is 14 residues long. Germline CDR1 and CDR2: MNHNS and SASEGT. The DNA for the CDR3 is TGTGCCAGCAGGATGACAGGGGGCAGAGATACGCAGTATTTT. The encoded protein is CASRMTGGRDTQYF.

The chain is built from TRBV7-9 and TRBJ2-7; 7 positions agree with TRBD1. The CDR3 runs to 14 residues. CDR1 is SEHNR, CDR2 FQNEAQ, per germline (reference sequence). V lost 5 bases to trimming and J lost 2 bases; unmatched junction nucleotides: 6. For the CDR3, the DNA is TGTGCCAGCAGCAACACCCAGGGGGCCTACGAGCAGTACTTC. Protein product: CASSNTQGAYEQYF.

The CDR3 DNA follows: TGCGCCAGCAGCTCAGGGGGTTCTGGAAACACCATATATTTT. This codes for CASSSGGSGNTIYF. The chain employs TRBV5-1 and TRBJ1-3; 7 nucleotides agree with TRBD1. Per germline, CDR1 SGHRS and CDR2 YFSETQ. The CDR3 sequence is 14 residues long. The junction had 1 base not matched to a gene; V was cut back by 3 bases and J by 1 base.

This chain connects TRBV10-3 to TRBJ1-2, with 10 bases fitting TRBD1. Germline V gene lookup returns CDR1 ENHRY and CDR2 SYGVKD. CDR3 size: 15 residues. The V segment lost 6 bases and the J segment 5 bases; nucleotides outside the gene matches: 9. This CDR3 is CAISAKTGGAYGYTF. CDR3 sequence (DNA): TGTGCCATCAGCGCAAAGACAGGGGGCGCGTATGGCTACACCTTC.

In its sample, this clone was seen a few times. In DNA, the CDR3 is TGTGCCAGCAGCTTGATACAGGGGGGCGGGGAGCTGTTTTTT. Translated: CASSLIQGGGELFF. The J gene is TRBJ2-2, the V gene TRBV7-8; TRBD1 matches 8 bases. The CDR3 runs to 14 residues. J gave up 7 bases and V 3 bases, and 4 bases lay outside the gene matches. The V gene's germline CDR1 is SGHVS and CDR2 FQNEAQ.

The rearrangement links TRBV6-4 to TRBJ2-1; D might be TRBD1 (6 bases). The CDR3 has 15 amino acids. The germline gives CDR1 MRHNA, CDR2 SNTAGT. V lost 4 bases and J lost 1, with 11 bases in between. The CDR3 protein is CASSVGTKSYNEQFF. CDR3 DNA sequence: TGTGCCAGCAGTGTTGGGACAAAGTCCTACAATGAGCAGTTCTTC.

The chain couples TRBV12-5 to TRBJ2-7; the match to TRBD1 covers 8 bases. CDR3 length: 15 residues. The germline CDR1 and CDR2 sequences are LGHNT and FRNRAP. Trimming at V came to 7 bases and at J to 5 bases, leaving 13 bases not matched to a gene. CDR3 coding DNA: TGTGCTAGTGCATCTGGGACAGGAAGTACGGACGAGCAGTACTTC. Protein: CASASGTGSTDEQYF.

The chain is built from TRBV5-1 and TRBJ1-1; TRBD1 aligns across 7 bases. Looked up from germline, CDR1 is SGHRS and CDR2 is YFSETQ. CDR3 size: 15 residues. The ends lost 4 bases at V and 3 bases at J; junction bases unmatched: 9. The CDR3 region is CASSQLTGRDTEAFF. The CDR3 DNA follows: TGCGCCAGCAGCCAACTGACAGGGCGAGACACTGAAGCTTTCTTT.

For the CDR3, the DNA is TGTGCCAGTAGTATTGAGGGGGCATATGGCTACACCTTC. Protein sequence: CASSIEGAYGYTF. This chain links TRBV19 with TRBJ1-2, with 7 positions matching TRBD1. Germline values: CDR1 LNHDA, CDR2 SQIVND (reference sequence). The CDR3 has 13 amino acids. The ends lost 3 bases at V and 5 bases at J; junction bases unmatched: 3.

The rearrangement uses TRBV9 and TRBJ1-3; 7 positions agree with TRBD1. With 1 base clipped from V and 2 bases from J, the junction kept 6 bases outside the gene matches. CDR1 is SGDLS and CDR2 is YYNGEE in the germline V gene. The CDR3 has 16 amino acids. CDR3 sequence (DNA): TGTGCCAGCAGCGTATCTACCGACAGGGCTGGAAACACCATATATTTT. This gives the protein CASSVSTDRAGNTIYF.

The CDR3 bases are TGTGCCAGCAAGGCGGGGGGGGGCAATGAGCAGTTCTTC. It codes for CASKAGGGNEQFF. The V call is TRBV2, the J call TRBJ2-1, with TRBD2 matching 9 bases. There are 13 residues in the CDR3. CDR1 SNHLY and CDR2 FYNNEI come from the germline V gene. With V trimmed by 7 bases and J by 6 bases, 4 bases remained unmatched.

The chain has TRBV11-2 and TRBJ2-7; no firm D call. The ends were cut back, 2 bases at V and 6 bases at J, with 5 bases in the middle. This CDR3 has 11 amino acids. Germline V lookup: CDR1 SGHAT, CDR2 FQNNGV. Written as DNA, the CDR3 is TGTGCCAGCAGCTTACCCCCCGAGCAGTACTTC. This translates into CASSLPPEQYF.

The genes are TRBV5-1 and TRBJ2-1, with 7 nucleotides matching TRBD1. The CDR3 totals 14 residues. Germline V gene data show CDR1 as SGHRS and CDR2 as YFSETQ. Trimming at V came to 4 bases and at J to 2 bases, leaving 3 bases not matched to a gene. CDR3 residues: CASSLGQAYNEQFF. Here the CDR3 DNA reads TGCGCCAGCAGCCTAGGACAGGCCTACAATGAGCAGTTCTTC.

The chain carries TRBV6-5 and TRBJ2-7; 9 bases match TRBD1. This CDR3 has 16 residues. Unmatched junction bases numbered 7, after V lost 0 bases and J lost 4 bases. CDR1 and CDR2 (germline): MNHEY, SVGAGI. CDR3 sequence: CASSYSAGQGSYEQYF. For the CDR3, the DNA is TGTGCCAGCAGTTACTCGGCGGGACAGGGAAGTTACGAGCAGTACTTC.

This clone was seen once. CDR3: CASSSYTEAFF. The CDR3 nucleotides are TGCGCCAGCAGCTCCTACACTGAAGCTTTCTTT. The chain uses TRBV5-1 and TRBJ1-1; D is unresolved. Trimming took off 3 bases at V and 3 bases at J, with 3 bases between the two ends. The CDR3 spans 11 residues. The germline CDR1 and CDR2 sequences are SGHRS and YFSETQ.

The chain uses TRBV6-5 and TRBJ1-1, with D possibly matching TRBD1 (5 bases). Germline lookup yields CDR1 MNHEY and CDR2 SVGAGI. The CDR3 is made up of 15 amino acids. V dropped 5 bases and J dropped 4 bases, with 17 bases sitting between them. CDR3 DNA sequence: TGTGCCAGCAGTGCGACAGTGGGTGCGGGCACTGAAGCTTTCTTT. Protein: CASSATVGAGTEAFF.